This entry lists 18 T cell receptor beta chains sequenced from one sample in a study of CD8 T cells in Susac syndrome. With random hexamers, reverse transcription was performed on about 0.5 to 1 ug of RNA. TCRdb ran MiXCR on the immunoSEQ multiplex PCR reads and lists one entry per CDR3 protein. The top ten clones hold 0.095% of a sample with around 230,000 distinct CDR3 sequences, about 95% of them seen once. Sequencing was carried out using CD4+ T cells from PBMCs. The receptors stem from a human donor with multiple sclerosis.

This chain uses TRBV30 with TRBJ2-7; TRBD1 agrees at 7 bases. The germline V gene encodes CDR1 GTSNPN and CDR2 SVGIG (reference sequence). J gave up 3 bases and V 6 bases, and 8 bases lay outside the gene matches. The CDR3 runs 13 residues. CDR3 DNA sequence: TGTGCCTGTGACAGGGTGGACCACTACGAGCAGTACTTC. As protein: CACDRVDHYEQYF.

V gene TRBV7-6 combines with J gene TRBJ1-2; TRBD1 is a possible D gene (5 bases). The V end was cut by 3 bases, the J end by 6 bases, with 5 bases between. Germline V gene lookup returns CDR1 SGHVS and CDR2 FNYEAQ. This CDR3 has 11 amino acids. CDR3 residues: CASSLGDGYTF. The CDR3 DNA reads TGTGCCAGCAGCTTGGGGGATGGCTACACCTTC.

The DNA for the CDR3 is TGTGCCAGCTCACCACTGTATGGGGACTACACCTTC. It yields the protein CASSPLYGDYTF. The rearrangement uses TRBV18 and TRBJ1-2; D not resolved. In germline, CDR1 is KGHSH, CDR2 LQKENI. Between the trimmed V and J ends, which lost 1 base and 10 bases, there was a span of 10 bases. CDR3 length: 12 residues.

V usage is TRBV29-1 and J usage is TRBJ2-7; D ambiguous. Looked up from germline, CDR1 is SQVTM and CDR2 is ANQGSEA. The ends were cut back, 7 bases at V and 6 bases at J, with 13 bases in the middle. The length of the CDR3 is 11 residues. CDR3: CSAQGNFEQYF. CDR3 nucleotide sequence: TGCAGCGCCCAAGGCAACTTCGAGCAGTACTTC.

V usage is TRBV7-6 and J usage is TRBJ1-6, with D possibly matching TRBD1 (5 bases). V lost 2 bases to trimming and J lost 7 bases, with 15 bases between them. Germline assignment: CDR1 SGHVS and CDR2 FNYEAQ. This CDR3 region has 16 residues. In nucleotides, the CDR3 is TGTGCCAGCAGCTTATCGGGGCGCGCGGGGAATTCACCCCTCCACTTT. Amino acid sequence: CASSLSGRAGNSPLHF.

This chain joins TRBV5-1 and TRBJ2-1, with TRBD2 identical over 7 bases. The CDR3 totals 16 residues. Germline V gives CDR1 SGHRS, CDR2 YFSETQ. J gave up 7 bases and V 4 bases, and 14 bases lay outside the gene matches. The CDR3: CASSGGTKGMYNEQFF. The CDR3 DNA is TGCGCCAGCAGCGGGGGGACTAAGGGAATGTATAATGAGCAGTTCTTC.

The chain recombines TRBV19 with TRBJ2-7; a weak D match, TRBD1 (6 bases). The CDR3 runs to 14 residues. V was trimmed by 2 bases and J by 4 bases, leaving 12 bases between them. From germline, CDR1 is LNHDA and CDR2 SQIVND (reference sequence). In DNA, the CDR3 is TGTGCCAGTAGTATAAGAGGGGACAAATACGAGCAGTACTTC. Translation: CASSIRGDKYEQYF.

The chain couples TRBV28 to TRBJ2-5, with D perhaps being TRBD1 or TRBD2 (6 bases each). Germline V CDR1 and CDR2: MDHEN, SYDVKM. The CDR3 runs 13 residues. Trimming stripped 3 bases from V and 4 bases from J, with 9 bases between. Here the CDR3 reads CASSLGGLETQYF. CDR3 bases: TGTGCCAGCAGTTTGGGGGGCCTAGAGACCCAGTACTTC.

In this sample, this clonotype turned up once. This chain links TRBV24-1 with TRBJ2-1, with 8 bases identical to TRBD1. J gave up 2 bases and V 5 bases, and 1 base lay outside the gene matches. The length of the CDR3 is 14 residues. Germline V lookup: CDR1 KGHDR, CDR2 SFDVKD. The chain's CDR3 is CATSAQGAYNEQFF. CDR3 nucleotide sequence: TGTGCCACCAGTGCACAGGGGGCCTACAATGAGCAGTTCTTC.

The chain links TRBV19 to TRBJ2-3; 9 bases line up with TRBD2. V dropped 10 bases and J dropped 2; count of bases not matched to a gene: 10. In germline, CDR1 is LNHDA, CDR2 SQIVND (reference sequence). This CDR3 contains 15 residues. Written as DNA, the CDR3 is TGTGCCACCCGTCGGCGGGGGGGAATCACAGATACGCAGTATTTT. This codes for CATRRRGGITDTQYF.

The V and J genes are TRBV3-1 and TRBJ2-1; the D gene is possibly TRBD1 (6 bases). The CDR3 is made up of 14 amino acids. V lost 4 bases and J lost 4, with 11 bases in between. Germline V gene sequence: CDR1 LGHDT, CDR2 YNNKEL (reference sequence). CDR3 sequence (DNA): TGTGCCAGCAGCCTTATCGGACAGTACAATGAGCAGTTCTTC. Its protein product is CASSLIGQYNEQFF.

V is TRBV5-4 and J is TRBJ1-1, with a weak D call TRBD1 (5 bases). This CDR3 region has 15 residues. Trimming removed 0 bases from V and 4 bases from J, with 13 bases in between. CDR1 and CDR2 (germline): SGHNT, YYREEE (reference sequence). CDR3 in DNA: TGTGCCAGCAGCTTGGATTGGGGGAGAAGCACTGAAGCTTTCTTT. Amino acids: CASSLDWGRSTEAFF.

The chain recombines TRBV3-1 with TRBJ1-5; D may be TRBD1 (5 bases). CDR1 is LGHDT, CDR2 YNNKEL, per germline (reference sequence). This CDR3 is 16 amino acids long. Trimming shortened V by 3 bases and J by 6 bases, and 18 bases separated the two germline ends. CDR3: CASSQGPEGRRQPQHF. The CDR3 DNA reads as TGTGCCAGCAGCCAGGGCCCGGAGGGGCGTCGTCAGCCCCAGCATTTT.

The rearrangement uses TRBV30 and TRBJ1-2; tentative D call: TRBD1 (5 bases). The germline V and J ends were trimmed by 8 bases and 0 bases, with 13 bases remaining between them. CDR1 is GTSNPN and CDR2 is SVGIG in the germline V gene (reference sequence). This CDR3 is 13 amino acids long. The CDR3 coding sequence is TGTGCCGGAGGGGAGGCGGCTAACTATGGCTACACCTTC. This translates into CAGGEAANYGYTF.

This clonotype was observed a single time. This chain uses TRBV6-5 with TRBJ1-5, with D perhaps TRBD1 (5 bases). V lost 2 bases and J lost 5, with 10 bases in between. The CDR3 runs 14 residues. CDR1 is MNHEY, CDR2 SVGAGI, per germline. CDR3: CASSYGRGDQPQHF. The CDR3 DNA is TGTGCCAGCAGTTACGGAAGGGGTGATCAGCCCCAGCATTTT.

The gene calls are TRBV7-9 and TRBJ1-2, with no clear D. Trimming pared 5 bases from V and 2 bases from J, leaving 21 bases between. The CDR3 contains 17 residues. Per germline, CDR1 SEHNR and CDR2 FQNEAQ (reference sequence). CDR3 DNA: TGTGCCAGCAGCGGCACCTATAAGGGAGCCCTAAACTATGGCTACACCTTC. As protein: CASSGTYKGALNYGYTF.

About this clonotype: At one end, the junction sequence differs from germline, possibly due to a read error. This chain links TRBV29-1 with TRBJ1-1; D is unclear. The CDR3 consists of 11 residues. CDR1 and CDR2 from the germline V gene are SQVTM and ANQGSEA. The CDR3 reads CSVEEDTEAFF. The CDR3 region has the DNA TGCAGCGTCGAAGAGGACACTGAAGCTTTCTTT.

The chain combines TRBV18 with TRBJ2-4; D remains unclear. CDR1 and CDR2 (germline): KGHSH, LQKENI. Between the trimmed V and J ends, which lost 6 bases and 6 bases, there was a span of 21 bases. The CDR3 consists of 16 residues. The CDR3 DNA reads as TGTGCCAGCTCTACCCCCCCACCCGTGGGGTCAAACATTCAGTACTTC. Its protein is CASSTPPPVGSNIQYF.